This is a list of T cell receptor beta chains from one sample in a study of blood T cell repertoires in COVID-19. Sequencing was performed with immunoSEQ multiplex PCR; in TCRdb, only in-frame clones are kept and a portion is missing. The sample yields about 48,000 clones, 86% seen once. The sample was PBMCs or T cells enriched from blood (not recorded which). Receptors originate from a woman aged 45-65 years who had recovered from COVID-19. CDR3s include the opening cysteine and the closing phenylalanine or tryptophan. D genes are given only for firm matches. Clone sizes are given selectively: once, few, many, or a class where the clone is expanded.

CDR3 protein: CASKRTGLSGNTIYF; CDR3 DNA: TGTGCCAGCAAGCGGACAGGGCTCTCTGGAAACACCATATATTTT; J gene: TRBJ1-3; clone size: few; D gene: TRBD1; CDR3 length: 15; V gene: TRBV19
CDR3 protein: CASSPGTYEQYF; CDR3 DNA: TGTGCCAGCTCCCCGGGTACCTACGAGCAGTACTTC; J gene: TRBJ2-7; clone size: once; D gene: .; CDR3 length: 12; V gene: TRBV5-8
CDR3 protein: CASSIIETGELFF; CDR3 DNA: TGTGCCAGCAGTATTATAGAAACCGGGGAGCTGTTTTTT; J gene: TRBJ2-2; clone size: .; D gene: .; CDR3 length: 13; V gene: TRBV7-2
CDR3 protein: CASSASPYYLYEQYF; CDR3 DNA: TGTGCCAGCAGCGCGTCCCCATACTACCTATACGAGCAGTACTTC; J gene: TRBJ2-7; clone size: .; D gene: .; CDR3 length: 15; V gene: TRBV9
CDR3 protein: CASSQGLGTSVTYNEQFF; CDR3 DNA: TGCGCCAGCAGCCAAGGTCTCGGGACTAGCGTAACCTACAATGAGCAGTTCTTC; J gene: TRBJ2-1; clone size: .; D gene: TRBD2; CDR3 length: 18; V gene: TRBV4-1
CDR3 protein: CAWSVPGRETQYF; CDR3 DNA: TGTGCCTGGAGTGTCCCAGGGCGAGAGACCCAGTACTTC; J gene: TRBJ2-5; clone size: .; D gene: .; CDR3 length: 13; V gene: TRBV30
CDR3 protein: CASSPPLAGGTPGNEQFF; CDR3 DNA: TGTGCCAGCTCACCACCACTAGCGGGGGGCACACCGGGCAATGAGCAGTTCTTC; J gene: TRBJ2-1; clone size: .; D gene: TRBD2; CDR3 length: 18; V gene: TRBV18
CDR3 protein: CASSYPDSDSEAFF; CDR3 DNA: TGTGCCAGCAGTTACCCGGACAGTGACTCTGAAGCTTTCTTT; J gene: TRBJ1-1; clone size: .; D gene: .; CDR3 length: 14; V gene: TRBV6-2/TRBV6-3
CDR3 protein: CASADRGRINEKLFF; CDR3 DNA: TGTGCCAGCGCGGACAGGGGGCGTATTAATGAAAAACTGTTTTTT; J gene: TRBJ1-4; clone size: .; D gene: TRBD1; CDR3 length: 15; V gene: TRBV6-5
CDR3 protein: CASSDSSGSSYEQYF; CDR3 DNA: TGTGCCAGCAGTGACTCTAGCGGGTCCTCCTACGAGCAGTACTTC; J gene: TRBJ2-7; clone size: .; D gene: TRBD2; CDR3 length: 15; V gene: TRBV28
CDR3 protein: CASSPPLSYNSPLHF; CDR3 DNA: TGTGCCAGCAGTCCCCCCCTCTCCTATAATTCACCCCTCCACTTT; J gene: TRBJ1-6; clone size: once; D gene: .; CDR3 length: 15; V gene: TRBV2
CDR3 protein: CASSFLGQVNSPLHF; CDR3 DNA: TGTGCCAGCAGCTTCCTCGGACAGGTTAATTCACCCCTCCACTTT; J gene: TRBJ1-6; clone size: .; D gene: TRBD1; CDR3 length: 15; V gene: TRBV7-8
CDR3 protein: CASSPGGYSNQPQHF; CDR3 DNA: TGTGCCAGTAGCCCCGGGGGTTATAGCAATCAGCCCCAGCATTTT; J gene: TRBJ1-5; clone size: once; D gene: .; CDR3 length: 15; V gene: TRBV19
CDR3 protein: CASSLDRTDTQYF; CDR3 DNA: TGTGCCAGCAGTCTAGACAGGACAGATACGCAGTATTTT; J gene: TRBJ2-3; clone size: .; D gene: .; CDR3 length: 13; V gene: TRBV3-1/TRBV3-2
CDR3 protein: CASSELYEQFF; CDR3 DNA: TGTGCCAGCAGTGAACTCTATGAGCAGTTCTTC; J gene: TRBJ2-1; clone size: few; D gene: .; CDR3 length: 11; V gene: TRBV6-1
CDR3 protein: CASSSMTLSYEQYF; CDR3 DNA: TGTGCCAGCAGCTCGATGACACTCTCCTACGAGCAGTACTTC; J gene: TRBJ2-7; clone size: few; D gene: .; CDR3 length: 14; V gene: TRBV7-9
CDR3 protein: CASSTIAGVNPYEQYF; CDR3 DNA: TGTGCCAGTAGTACCATAGCGGGAGTGAACCCCTACGAGCAGTACTTC; J gene: TRBJ2-7; clone size: .; D gene: TRBD2; CDR3 length: 16; V gene: TRBV19
CDR3 protein: CASSQDRPTPREQYF; CDR3 DNA: TGTGCCAGCAGTCAAGACAGACCCACGCCGAGAGAGCAGTACTTC; J gene: TRBJ2-7; clone size: once; D gene: .; CDR3 length: 15; V gene: TRBV7-8
CDR3 protein: CASKPSFKNTIYF; CDR3 DNA: TGTGCCAGCAAGCCTTCCTTTAAAAACACCATATATTTT; J gene: TRBJ1-3; clone size: once; D gene: .; CDR3 length: 13; V gene: TRBV7-8
CDR3 protein: CASSSPDRYTEAFF; CDR3 DNA: TGTGCCAGCAGCAGCCCGGACAGGTACACTGAAGCTTTCTTT; J gene: TRBJ1-1; clone size: .; D gene: TRBD1; CDR3 length: 14; V gene: TRBV5-4
CDR3 protein: CSVHYRGRDTEAFF; CDR3 DNA: TGCAGCGTTCACTACAGGGGAAGGGACACTGAAGCTTTCTTT; J gene: TRBJ1-1; clone size: .; D gene: TRBD1; CDR3 length: 14; V gene: TRBV29-1
CDR3 protein: CASRRLSGESYEQYF; CDR3 DNA: TGTGCCAGCAGGCGACTTAGCGGGGAGTCCTACGAGCAGTACTTC; J gene: TRBJ2-7; clone size: .; D gene: TRBD2; CDR3 length: 15; V gene: TRBV28
CDR3 protein: CASSLRPTGLNTEAFF; CDR3 DNA: TGTGCCAGCAGCCTTAGACCGACAGGGTTGAACACTGAAGCTTTCTTT; J gene: TRBJ1-1; clone size: .; D gene: TRBD1; CDR3 length: 16; V gene: TRBV11-2
CDR3 protein: CASSEQLAGALNEQFF; CDR3 DNA: TGCGCCAGCAGCGAGCAACTAGCGGGGGCCCTCAATGAGCAGTTCTTC; J gene: TRBJ2-1; clone size: .; D gene: TRBD2; CDR3 length: 16; V gene: TRBV5-1
CDR3 protein: CASSLASSARQYF; CDR3 DNA: TGTGCCAGCAGCTTAGCGTCCTCCGCCAGGCAGTATTTT; J gene: TRBJ2-3; clone size: .; D gene: .; CDR3 length: 13; V gene: TRBV7-9
CDR3 protein: CASTQGQGRQPQHF; CDR3 DNA: TGTGCCAGCACCCAAGGACAGGGGCGCCAGCCCCAGCATTTT; J gene: TRBJ1-5; clone size: .; D gene: TRBD1; CDR3 length: 14; V gene: TRBV6-5
CDR3 protein: CASSPSQDTRSYEQYF; CDR3 DNA: TGTGCCAGCAGCCCCTCCCAGGACACTCGATCCTACGAGCAGTACTTC; J gene: TRBJ2-7; clone size: .; D gene: .; CDR3 length: 16; V gene: TRBV5-4
CDR3 protein: CSASRGQGDEKLFF; CDR3 DNA: TGCAGCGCCAGCAGGGGACAGGGGGATGAAAAACTGTTTTTT; J gene: TRBJ1-4; clone size: .; D gene: TRBD1; CDR3 length: 14; V gene: TRBV29-1
CDR3 protein: CASSLVRESKNIQYF; CDR3 DNA: TGTGCCAGCAGCTTAGTACGGGAGTCCAAAAACATTCAGTACTTC; J gene: TRBJ2-4; clone size: .; D gene: .; CDR3 length: 15; V gene: TRBV11-2
CDR3 protein: CASSRHRGTNEKLFF; CDR3 DNA: TGTGCCAGCAGTCGACACAGGGGGACTAATGAAAAACTGTTTTTT; J gene: TRBJ1-4; clone size: .; D gene: TRBD1; CDR3 length: 15; V gene: TRBV27
CDR3 protein: CASSSYSGTGRGYTF; CDR3 DNA: TGTGCCAGCAGCTCATACTCCGGGACAGGGCGCGGCTACACCTTC; J gene: TRBJ1-2; clone size: .; D gene: TRBD1; CDR3 length: 15; V gene: TRBV7-2
CDR3 protein: CASSPNTMGQGGHPEAFF; CDR3 DNA: TGTGCCAGTAGTCCCAATACAATGGGACAGGGGGGCCATCCGGAAGCTTTCTTT; J gene: TRBJ1-1; clone size: .; D gene: TRBD1; CDR3 length: 18; V gene: TRBV19
CDR3 protein: CASSFGAGTGELFF; CDR3 DNA: TGTGCCAGCAGTTTCGGAGCGGGAACCGGGGAGCTGTTTTTT; J gene: TRBJ2-2; clone size: once; D gene: TRBD2; CDR3 length: 14; V gene: TRBV28
CDR3 protein: CAACRQGASYEQYF; CDR3 DNA: TGTGCCGCCTGCCGACAGGGGGCTTCCTACGAGCAGTACTTC; J gene: TRBJ2-7; clone size: once; D gene: TRBD1; CDR3 length: 14; V gene: TRBV28